A single sample is the source of the 21 T cell receptor beta chains below, sequenced in a study of blood T cell repertoires in COVID-19. Sequencing used immunoSEQ multiplex PCR; TCRdb keeps in-frame clones, though not all of them. Of about 220,000 clones in the sample, about 81% are singletons; the top ten hold 5.2%. Sequences were obtained from peripheral blood. The receptors here all came from a woman in her 70s with COVID-19, enrolled during active disease.

This clone was found a few times. The chain employs TRBV7-3 and TRBJ2-3; the match to TRBD2 covers 9 bases. V was clipped by 0 bases and J by 3 bases; unmatched bases: 10. The germline CDR1 and CDR2 sequences are SGHTA and FQGTGA. The CDR3 contains 18 residues. The CDR3 spells CASSLTNTGLAGTDTQYF. In DNA, the CDR3 is TGTGCCAGCAGCTTAACTAATACGGGACTAGCTGGGACAGATACGCAGTATTTT. The full variable domain, in which reference TRBV7-3 and TRBJ2-3 provide the parts outside the CDR3, is GAGVSQTPSNKVTEKGKYVELRCDPISGHTALYWYRQSLGQGPEFLIYFQGTGAADDSGLPNDRFFAVRPEGSVSTLKIQRTERGDSAVYLCASSLTNTGLAGTDTQYFGPGTRLTVL.

The J gene is TRBJ2-7, the V gene TRBV18; tentative D call: TRBD2 (6 bases). The V gene's germline CDR1 is KGHSH and CDR2 LQKENI. CDR3 length: 14 amino acids. V was clipped by 2 bases and J by 2 bases, with 10 bases between them. The CDR3 loop reads CASSPGGATYEQYF. In DNA form, the CDR3 reads TGTGCCAGCTCACCAGGAGGGGCTACCTACGAGCAGTACTTC.

The J gene is TRBJ1-4, the V gene TRBV30; no definite D call. Germline V lookup: CDR1 GTSNPN, CDR2 SVGIG (reference sequence). The CDR3 covers 14 residues. Trimming left V 0 bases short and J 3 bases short, with 8 bases between. CDR3: CAWSVWGANEKLFF. In nucleotides, the CDR3 is TGTGCCTGGAGTGTATGGGGAGCTAATGAAAAACTGTTTTTT.

This clone was seen just once. The gene calls are TRBV18 and TRBJ1-3; 7 bases match TRBD1. The CDR3 totals 16 residues. The V gene end was trimmed by 3 bases and the J gene end by 2 bases; junction bases not matched to a gene: 7. CDR1 is KGHSH, CDR2 LQKENI, per germline. CDR3 protein: CASSPTGQGAGNTIYF. For the CDR3, the DNA is TGTGCCAGCTCACCCACCGGCCAGGGGGCTGGAAACACCATATATTTT. The complete variable domain, with remaining parts taken from reference TRBV18 and TRBJ1-3, reads NAGVMQNPRHLVRRRGQEARLRCSPMKGHSHVYWYRQLPEEGLKFMVYLQKENIIDESGMPKERFSAEFPKEGPSILRIQQVVRGDSAAYFCASSPTGQGAGNTIYFGEGSWLTVV.

The gene calls are TRBV5-1 and TRBJ2-1, with D perhaps matching TRBD2 (5 bases). V lost 0 bases, J lost 10 bases, and 14 bases lay in between. CDR3 length: 14 amino acids. Germline CDR1 SGHRS, CDR2 YFSETQ. The CDR3: CASSLARGRAEQFF. DNA for the CDR3: TGCGCCAGCAGCTTGGCCCGCGGGCGGGCAGAGCAGTTCTTC.

J is TRBJ1-2 and V is TRBV5-6, with no clear D. V shed 4 bases and J shed 7 bases, with 20 bases lying between them. CDR1 and CDR2 from the germline V gene are SGHDT and YYEEEE. The CDR3 runs to 15 residues. CDR3 in amino acids: CASSTDWGREGGYTF. In DNA form, the CDR3 reads TGTGCCAGCAGCACCGACTGGGGAAGGGAGGGTGGCTACACCTTC.

V and J are TRBV29-1 and TRBJ2-1; D gene uncertain. Germline CDR1 SQVTM, CDR2 ANQGSEA. The CDR3 is made up of 11 amino acids. V lost 5 bases and J 8 bases, leaving 10 bases between the germline ends. The CDR3 sequence is CSVRSIHEQFF. The CDR3 DNA reads as TGCAGCGTTCGGTCCATCCATGAGCAGTTCTTC.

The chain carries TRBV5-6 and TRBJ1-6; 11 bases align to TRBD1. The V gene end was trimmed by 2 bases and the J gene end by 9 bases; junction bases not matched to a gene: 4. The germline V gene has CDR1 SGHDT and CDR2 YYEEEE. The CDR3 is 15 amino acids. The CDR3 protein is CASSFRTGGFSPLHF. CDR3 nucleotides: TGTGCCAGCAGCTTTAGGACAGGGGGCTTTTCACCCCTCCACTTT.

This clone was picked up a small number of times. This chain joins TRBV19 and TRBJ1-6; TRBD1 might be the D (5 bases). The V gene lost 2 bases and the J gene lost 0 bases, with 14 bases spanning the gap. The CDR3 spans 18 residues. Germline V lookup: CDR1 LNHDA, CDR2 SQIVND (reference sequence). Written as DNA, the CDR3 is TGTGCCAGTAGTATAAGTAACCGGGGGAGCTCCTATAATTCACCCCTCCACTTT. This translates into CASSISNRGSSYNSPLHF.

The genes are TRBV3-1 (or the pseudogene TRBV3-2) and TRBJ1-4; 10 bases map to TRBD1. The CDR3 covers 15 residues. V lost 6 bases to trimming and J lost 7 bases; unmatched junction nucleotides: 8. Germline values: CDR1 LGHDT, CDR2 YNNKEL (reference sequence). CDR3 bases: TGTGCCAGCAGTTATGCCGGGACAGGGGCTGAAAAACTGTTTTTT. It encodes CASSYAGTGAEKLFF.

V is TRBV6-2 or TRBV6-3 and J is TRBJ2-7; maybe TRBD1 (5 bases). The germline V and J ends were trimmed by 2 bases and 2 bases, with 10 bases remaining between them. The CDR3 runs 14 residues. CDR1 is MNHEY and CDR2 is SVGEGT in the germline V gene. The CDR3 region has the DNA TGTGCCAGCAGTTACAGGGGAAACACCTACGAGCAGTACTTC. Protein: CASSYRGNTYEQYF.

This chain connects TRBV5-5 to TRBJ1-1; 11 bases agree with TRBD1. This CDR3 region has 17 residues. The V segment lost 0 bases and the J segment 4 bases; nucleotides outside the gene matches: 8. Per the germline V gene, CDR1 is SGHKS and CDR2 is YYEKEE (reference sequence). CDR3 sequence (DNA): TGTGCCAGCAGCTTGGGGACCGGGACAGGGGGAGGCACTGAAGCTTTCTTT. Protein sequence: CASSLGTGTGGGTEAFF.

The chain links TRBV16 to TRBJ2-1, with D uncertain. The ends were cut back, 3 bases at V and 0 bases at J, with 9 bases in the middle. Germline CDR1 KGHSY, CDR2 FQNENV. The CDR3 is 15 residues long. CDR3 nucleotides: TGTGCCAGCAGCCACCCCGGCGGCTCCTACAATGAGCAGTTCTTC. Translating gives CASSHPGGSYNEQFF. Drawing the rest from reference TRBV16 and TRBJ2-1, the complete variable domain is GEEVAQTPKHLVRGEGQKAKLYCAPIKGHSYVFWYQQVLKNEFKFLISFQNENVFDETGMPKERFSAKCLPNSPCSLEIQATKLEDSAVYFCASSHPGGSYNEQFFGPGTRLTVL.

In its sample, this clone was seen once. V is TRBV5-1 and J is TRBJ2-1; TRBD2 agrees at 9 bases. The CDR3 loop spans 14 amino acids. V gave up 7 bases and J gave up 6 bases; unmatched junction bases: 8. Germline assignment: CDR1 SGHRS and CDR2 YFSETQ. The CDR3 sequence is CASCLAGLRNEQFF. The CDR3 nucleotides are TGCGCCAGCTGTCTAGCGGGATTGCGCAATGAGCAGTTCTTC.

V gene TRBV5-5 combines with J gene TRBJ2-1, with a tentative D call TRBD2 (5 bases). From germline, CDR1 is SGHKS and CDR2 YYEKEE (reference sequence). The CDR3 loop spans 13 amino acids. V lost 9 bases to trimming and J lost 10 bases, with 20 bases between them. The CDR3 protein is CATGLAGEIEQFF. CDR3 bases: TGTGCCACCGGACTCGCCGGGGAGATCGAGCAGTTCTTC. The full variable domain, its missing parts supplied by reference TRBV5-5 and TRBJ2-1, is DAGVTQSPTHLIKTRGQQVTLRCSPISGHKSVSWYQQVLGQGPQFIFQYYEKEERGRGNFPDRFSARQFPNYSSELNVNALLLGDSALYLCATGLAGEIEQFFGPGTRLTVL.

The chain is built from TRBV7-2 and TRBJ2-3; 9 bases agree with TRBD2. This CDR3 contains 15 residues. After removal of 5 bases from V and 5 bases from J, the junction contained 8 bases not matched to a gene. Germline V lookup: CDR1 SGHTA, CDR2 FQGNSA. Here the CDR3 DNA reads TGTGCCAGCAGCGTGAGAGCGGGAGGTGGAGATACGCAGTATTTT. It codes for CASSVRAGGGDTQYF.

This clone was counted a single time. This chain connects TRBV19 to TRBJ1-6, with D hard to call. V lost 6 bases and J lost 8, with 17 bases in between. CDR1 is LNHDA, CDR2 SQIVND, per germline (reference sequence). The CDR3 covers 15 residues. As DNA, the CDR3 is TGTGCCAGTAGCCGGACGCGGGTCGTGGATTCACCCCTCCACTTT. It codes for CASSRTRVVDSPLHF.

The V call is TRBV29-1, the J call TRBJ1-1, with D possibly matching TRBD1 (5 bases). Germline CDR1 SQVTM, CDR2 ANQGSEA. The V end was cut by 7 bases, the J end by 5 bases, with 14 bases between. This CDR3 spans 12 amino acids. CDR3 sequence (DNA): TGCAGCGGGAACACAGGTCCAACTGAAGCTTTCTTT. Protein product: CSGNTGPTEAFF. The full variable domain, in which reference TRBV29-1 and TRBJ1-1 provide the parts outside the CDR3, is SAVISQKPSRDICQRGTSLTIQCQVDSQVTMMFWYRQQPGQSLTLIATANQGSEATYESGFVIDKFPISRPNLTFSTLTVSNMSPEDSSIYLCSGNTGPTEAFFGQGTRLTVV.

This chain links TRBV19 with TRBJ2-2; TRBD1 aligns across 8 bases. V dropped 6 bases and J dropped 1; count of bases not matched to a gene: 7. The CDR3 consists of 16 residues. CDR1 is LNHDA, CDR2 SQIVND, per germline (reference sequence). The CDR3 DNA reads TGTGCCAGTAGGAGGACAGGGCTAATGAACACCGGGGAGCTGTTTTTT. Its translation is CASRRTGLMNTGELFF.

A remark on this clone: One end of the junction does not line up with germline, which may come from a read error. The CDR3 DNA reads as TGTGCCAGCAGTTTAGTGGGGGGGACAGGGGACTTC. Protein: CASSLVGGTGDF. The chain recombines TRBV28 with TRBJ2-7; 10 bases agree with TRBD1. Germline values: CDR1 MDHEN, CDR2 SYDVKM. CDR3 length equals 12 residues. The full variable domain, with the rest looked up from reference TRBV28 and TRBJ2-7, is DVKVTQSSRYLVKRTGEKVFLECVQDMDHENMFWYRQDPGLGLRLIYFSYDVKMKEKGDIPEGYSVSREKKERFSLILESASTNQTSMYLCASSLVGGTGDFGPGTRLTVT.

The V call is TRBV3-1 (or the pseudogene TRBV3-2), the J call TRBJ2-1; D possibly corresponds to TRBD2 (6 bases). The CDR3 covers 15 residues. V gave up 0 bases and J gave up 5 bases, with 11 bases separating them. The germline gives CDR1 LGHDT, CDR2 YNNKEL (reference sequence). CDR3 bases: TGTGCCAGCAGCCAAGATCAGCGGGCCAACAATGAGCAGTTCTTC. It specifies CASSQDQRANNEQFF.